This T cell receptor beta chain is drawn from a study of regulatory T cells in long-lasting Graves disease. V lost 4 bases to trimming and J lost 9 bases; unmatched junction nucleotides: 9. The CDR3 length is 15 residues. Germline assignment: CDR1 SEHNR and CDR2 FQNEAQ (reference sequence). Arm-PCR of CDR3 regions and iRepertoire HTBI primers were the basis on which TCR beta libraries were built. Each CDR3 protein is one row after TCRdb ran MiXCR on the multiplex PCR reads. The data show 300,000 to 400,000 distinct CDR3 sequences, over 15% seen once. This clonotype has just one count. It is likely a read error: a sequence one base away is far more abundant. Described time point: newly diagnosed GD, antithyroid drugs for less than 3 months. Isolated PBMC RNA provided the starting material for the TCR library. An endocrinology unit in Xi'an, China, supplied the patients. EDTA tubes were used for drawing around 9.7 milliliters of peripheral blood.

Separately, the same data were catalogued under a study of T cells in Graves' hyperthyroidism and ophthalmopathy. From that second work: Patients were aged 18 to 65, had disease duration under 2 months, and had newly diagnosed hyperthyroidism.

The chain recombines TRBV7-9 with TRBJ2-1; 10 positions match TRBD1. The specimen comprised peripheral blood mononuclear cells (PBMCs), sampled at new diagnosis, from a patient treated with antithyroid drugs. The TCR originated in a man aged 40-49 years with Graves disease. As DNA, the CDR3 is TGTGCCAGCAGCTCCGGGACAGGGGCCCGCGGTGAGCAGTTCTTC. Residues: CASSSGTGARGEQFF.